The clone carrying this T cell receptor beta chain was counted many times. The data were taken from a study of breast tumors, draining lymph nodes, adjacent tissues. TCRdb re-analysed the multiplex PCR reads in MiXCR, keeping a single row per CDR3 protein. This table holds some 250,000 distinct CDR3 sequences, roughly a third found once. The trim removed 6 bases at V and 5 bases at J, leaving 3 bases unmatched. The CDR3 contains 14 residues. Germline lookup yields CDR1 LNHDA and CDR2 SQIVND (reference sequence). The lymph nodes were axillary draining lymph nodes from breast cancer patients. The sequencing sample was made of axillary lymph node tissue. This chain joins TRBV19 and TRBJ2-3; TRBD2 matches at 12 bases. This clonotype was sampled from a female donor with breast cancer. Some clones in this sample may be carry-over from other donors' samples. The CDR3 DNA reads TGTGCCAGTAGGGAACTAGCGGGGGGAGATACGCAGTATTTT. Encoded protein: CASRELAGGDTQYF.